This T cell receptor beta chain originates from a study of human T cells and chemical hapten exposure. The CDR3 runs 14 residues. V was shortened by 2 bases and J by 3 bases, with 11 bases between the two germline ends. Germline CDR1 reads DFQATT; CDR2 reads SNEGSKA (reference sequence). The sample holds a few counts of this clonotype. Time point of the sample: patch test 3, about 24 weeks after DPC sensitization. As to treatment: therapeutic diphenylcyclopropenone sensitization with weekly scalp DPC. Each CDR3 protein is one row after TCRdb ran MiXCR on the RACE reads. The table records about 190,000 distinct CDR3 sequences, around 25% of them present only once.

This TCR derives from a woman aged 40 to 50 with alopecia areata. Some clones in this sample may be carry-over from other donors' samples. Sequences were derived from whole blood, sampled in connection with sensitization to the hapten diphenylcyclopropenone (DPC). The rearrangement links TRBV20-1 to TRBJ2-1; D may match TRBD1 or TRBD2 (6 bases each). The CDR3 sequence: CSARRGASYNEQFF. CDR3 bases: TGCAGTGCTAGAAGGGGGGCTAGCTACAATGAGCAGTTCTTC.